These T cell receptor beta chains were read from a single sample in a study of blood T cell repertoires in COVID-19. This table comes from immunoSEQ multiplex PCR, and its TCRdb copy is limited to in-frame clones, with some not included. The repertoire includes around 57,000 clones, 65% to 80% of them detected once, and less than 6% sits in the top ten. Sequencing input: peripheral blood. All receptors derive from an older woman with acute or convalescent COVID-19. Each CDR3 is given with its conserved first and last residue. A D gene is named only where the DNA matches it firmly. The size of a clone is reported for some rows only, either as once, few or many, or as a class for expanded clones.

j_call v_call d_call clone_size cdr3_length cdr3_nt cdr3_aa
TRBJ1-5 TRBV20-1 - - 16 TGCAGTGCTAGTCAGGCTGGGGCACGGAGCAATCAGCCCCAGCATTTT CSASQAGARSNQPQHF
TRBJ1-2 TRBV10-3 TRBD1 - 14 TGTGCCATCAGTGCCGACCTCAGGGGGCAGAGCTACACCTTC CAISADLRGQSYTF
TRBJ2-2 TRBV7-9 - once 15 TGTGCCAGCAGCCACCAAGACAGAAACACCGGGGAGCTGTTTTTT CASSHQDRNTGELFF
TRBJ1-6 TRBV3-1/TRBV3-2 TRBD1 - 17 TGTGCCAGCAGCCAAGGGACAGGGAGCTCCTATAATTCACCCCTCCACTTT CASSQGTGSSYNSPLHF
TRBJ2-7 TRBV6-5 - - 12 TGTGCCAGCAGCAATGGCAGAAGGGGGAAGTACTTC CASSNGRRGKYF
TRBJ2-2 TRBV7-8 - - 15 TGTGCCAGCAGCTTAGCGGCAGGGGCGCAGGGGGAGCTGTTTTTT CASSLAAGAQGELFF
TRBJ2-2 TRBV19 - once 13 TGTGCCAGTAGTAAACACAGCACCGGGGAGCTGTTTTTT CASSKHSTGELFF
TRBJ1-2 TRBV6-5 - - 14 TGTGCCAGCAGTTACTCCGGGGGGCTCTATGGCTACACCTTC CASSYSGGLYGYTF
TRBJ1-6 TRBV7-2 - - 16 TGTGCCAGCAGTAAAGCAGGGTCCTCCTATAATTCACCCCTCCACTTT CASSKAGSSYNSPLHF
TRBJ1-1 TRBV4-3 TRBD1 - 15 TGCGCCAGCAGCCACCGGGACAGGGGTTCCACTGAAGCTTTCTTT CASSHRDRGSTEAFF
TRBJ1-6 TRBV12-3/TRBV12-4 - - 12 TGTGCCAGCAGTAATTTAAATTCACCCCTCCACTTT CASSNLNSPLHF
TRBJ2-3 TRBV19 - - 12 TGTGATACAGGTGAGGGGGCAGATACGCAGTATTTT CDTGEGADTQYF
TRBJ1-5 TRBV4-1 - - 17 TGCGCCAGCAGCCAAGATGCAGTTTTCTCTAGCAATCAGCCCCAGCATTTT CASSQDAVFSSNQPQHF
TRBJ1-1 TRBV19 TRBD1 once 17 TGTGCCAGTACTGCCGGGACAGGGGGCAAGCGGTACACTGAAGCTTTCTTT CASTAGTGGKRYTEAFF
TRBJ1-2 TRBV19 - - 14 TGTGCCAGTAGTATGGCAGGGGCAGTCTTTGGCTACACCTTC CASSMAGAVFGYTF
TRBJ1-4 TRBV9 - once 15 TGTGCCAGCAGCTCCGCAGGGCAGGCTAATGAAAAACTGTTTTTT CASSSAGQANEKLFF
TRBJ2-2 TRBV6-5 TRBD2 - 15 TGTGCCAGCACCCCAAAGGGAGGGCGGGCCGGGGAGCTGTTTTTT CASTPKGGRAGELFF
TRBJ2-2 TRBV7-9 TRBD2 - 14 TGTGCCAGCTTGAGACTAGCGATGACCGGGGAGCTGTTTTTT CASLRLAMTGELFF
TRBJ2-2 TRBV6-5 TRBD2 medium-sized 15 TGTGCCAGCAGGGGACTAGCGGGGTACACCGGGGAGCTGTTTTTT CASRGLAGYTGELFF
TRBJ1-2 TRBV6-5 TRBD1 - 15 TGTGCCAGCAGCACAACAGGGGGCTTGGGCTATGGCTACACCTTC CASSTTGGLGYGYTF
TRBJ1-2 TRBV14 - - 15 TGTGCCAGCAGCCCTGTAGGGGTCCAACGGTCTGGCTACACCTTC CASSPVGVQRSGYTF